The 27 T cell receptor beta chains listed next were all sequenced from one sample in a study of shared clonotypes between healthy human individuals. Profiled with immunoSEQ multiplex PCR; TCRdb holds only in-frame clones, not every one. The sample holds more than 1,200,000 clones, approximately 98.5% seen once. Material: naive CD4+ T cells sorted from blood. Indicated subset: CD45RA+ positively selected. These receptors were collected from a man aged 25-40 years in good health.

The chain recombines TRBV9 with TRBJ2-2; 13 nucleotides line up with TRBD2. Germline assignment: CDR1 SGDLS and CDR2 YYNGEE. The CDR3 sequence is 15 residues long. The junction had 2 bases not matched to a gene; V was cut back by 3 bases and J by 6 bases. The CDR3 DNA follows: TGTGCCAGCAGCGAACTAGCGGGAGGGTCCGGGGAGCTGTTTTTT. This codes for CASSELAGGSGELFF.

V is TRBV6-1 and J is TRBJ2-1, with D uncertain. The CDR3 is made up of 13 amino acids. V lost 3 bases and J lost 5, with 8 bases in between. Germline-derived CDR1 and CDR2 are MNHNS and SASEGT. The CDR3 here is CASSEASDNEQFF. Written as DNA, the CDR3 is TGTGCCAGCAGTGAGGCTAGTGACAATGAGCAGTTCTTC.

V usage is TRBV11-2 and J usage is TRBJ2-1; TRBD2 matches at 8 bases. This CDR3 is 14 amino acids long. The germline CDR1 and CDR2 sequences are SGHAT and FQNNGV. Trimming took 4 bases from V and 9 from J; bases not matched to a gene: 8. The CDR3 DNA reads TGTGCCAGCAGCTCCTCGGGGGGGTCGCTTGAGCAGTTCTTC. Translating it yields CASSSSGGSLEQFF.

This sequence joins TRBV5-1 and TRBJ2-3; 7 nucleotides align to TRBD2. Germline V gene sequence: CDR1 SGHRS, CDR2 YFSETQ. CDR3 length equals 15 residues. V was pared by 7 bases and J by 6 bases, with 14 bases of the junction left unmatched. The CDR3 nucleotides are TGCGCCAGCGCCTCCAGCGGGACCCCGGGGGATACGCAGTATTTT. Amino acid sequence: CASASSGTPGDTQYF.

V is TRBV5-1 and J is TRBJ2-5; 11 nucleotides align to TRBD2. Germline trimming cut 4 bases from V and 4 bases from J; bases unmatched to any gene: 3. Germline values: CDR1 SGHRS, CDR2 YFSETQ. The CDR3 runs 14 residues. CDR3 in amino acids: CASSDTSGRETQYF. The CDR3 nucleotides read TGCGCCAGCAGCGATACTAGCGGGAGAGAGACCCAGTACTTC.

The V call is TRBV29-1, the J call TRBJ2-4, with 7 bases that match TRBD2. The CDR3 length is 12 residues. V lost 7 bases, J lost 7 bases, and 7 bases stayed unmatched. The germline V gene encodes CDR1 SQVTM and CDR2 ANQGSEA. For the CDR3, the DNA is TGCAGCGCATACCTAGCGGCCAACATTCAGTACTTC. Protein: CSAYLAANIQYF.

The chain links TRBV28 to TRBJ2-6, with D possibly being TRBD1 (6 bases). The germline V gene encodes CDR1 MDHEN and CDR2 SYDVKM. This CDR3 spans 16 amino acids. V lost 5 bases to trimming and J lost 0 bases, with 11 bases between them. The CDR3 here is CASSPDRLSGANVLTF. The CDR3, as DNA: TGTGCCAGCAGTCCCGACAGGCTCTCTGGGGCCAACGTCCTGACTTTC.

The genes are TRBV7-6 and TRBJ2-7; 7 positions agree with TRBD1. The CDR3 sequence is 14 residues long. Per the germline V gene, CDR1 is SGHVS and CDR2 is FNYEAQ. Trimming at V came to 2 bases and at J to 4 bases, leaving 5 bases not matched to a gene. CDR3 DNA: TGTGCCAGCAGCTTAACGGGACAGTTTTACGAGCAGTACTTC. Residues: CASSLTGQFYEQYF.

For the CDR3, the DNA is TGCAGTGCTATACCAGGCGAGCAGTACTTC. Translation gives CSAIPGEQYF. The chain recombines TRBV20-1 with TRBJ2-7, with unresolved D. Trimming took off 4 bases at V and 6 bases at J, with 7 bases between the two ends. The CDR3 is made up of 10 amino acids. Germline CDR1 reads DFQATT; CDR2 reads SNEGSKA (reference sequence).

In DNA form, the CDR3 reads TGTGCCAGCAGAAGACAGGGGGTCGCTGATAGCAATCAGCCCCAGCATTTT. The encoded protein is CASRRQGVADSNQPQHF. The chain uses TRBV28 and TRBJ1-5, with 9 bases that match TRBD1. Per germline, CDR1 MDHEN and CDR2 SYDVKM. There are 17 residues in the CDR3. V was clipped by 6 bases and J by 0 bases; unmatched bases: 9.

The chain links TRBV4-3 to TRBJ2-1; 7 bases are a match to TRBD1. The CDR3 is 13 residues long. CDR1 and CDR2 (germline): LGHNA, YSLEER. The ends lost 0 bases at V and 12 bases at J; junction bases unmatched: 5. The CDR3 sequence is CASSQEDRAAQFF. CDR3 DNA sequence: TGCGCCAGCAGCCAAGAAGACAGGGCTGCGCAGTTCTTC.

The chain couples TRBV20-1 to TRBJ2-5; D is unclear. This CDR3 region has 11 residues. V shed 8 bases and J shed 1 base, with 8 bases lying between them. Germline V gene sequence: CDR1 DFQATT, CDR2 SNEGSKA (reference sequence). CDR3 in DNA: TGCAGTCCCTATCCCCAAGAGACCCAGTACTTC. It specifies CSPYPQETQYF.

Notes on this clone: Additional DNA sequences in this sample encode the identical CDR3. The chain links TRBV15 to TRBJ2-7; D possibly corresponds to TRBD2 (6 bases). V lost 0 bases, J lost 7 bases, and 7 bases lay in between. In germline, CDR1 is LNHNV, CDR2 YYDKDF (reference sequence). The CDR3 consists of 12 residues. In nucleotides, the CDR3 is TGTGCCACCAGCAGAGATCGGGGGGAGCAGTACTTC. Translated, it gives CATSRDRGEQYF.

V is TRBV18 and J is TRBJ2-7; TRBD2 aligns across 7 bases. This CDR3 contains 14 residues. After removal of 3 bases from V and 4 bases from J, the junction contained 6 bases not matched to a gene. The germline CDR1 and CDR2 sequences are KGHSH and LQKENI. CDR3 residues: CASSPGGGQYEQYF. CDR3 bases: TGTGCCAGCTCACCTGGCGGGGGTCAATACGAGCAGTACTTC.

This chain connects TRBV11-3 to TRBJ2-7; 8 positions agree with TRBD1. CDR1 is SGHNT, CDR2 YENEEA, per germline. The J segment lost 2 bases and the V segment lost 5 bases, leaving 5 bases of the junction unmatched. This CDR3 comprises 14 residues. The CDR3 nucleotides read TGTGCCAGCAGCATAGGGACAGGTCCCTACGAGCAGTACTTC. This encodes CASSIGTGPYEQYF. Full variable domain (rest looked up from reference TRBV11-3 and TRBJ2-7): EAGVVQSPRYKIIEKKQPVAFWCNPISGHNTLYWYLQNLGQGPELLIRYENEEAVDDSQLPKDRFSAERLKGVDSTLKIQPAELGDSAVYLCASSIGTGPYEQYFGPGTRLTVT.

To note about this clone: The sample holds other DNA sequences that translate to the same CDR3. The chain uses TRBV6-4 and TRBJ2-3, with 11 bases fitting TRBD2. Looked up from germline, CDR1 is MRHNA and CDR2 is SNTAGT. The CDR3 extends over 16 amino acids. The V and J ends lost 5 bases and 3 bases, in that order; junction bases with no gene match: 7. Written as DNA, the CDR3 is TGTGCCAGCAGTCCCTTAGCGGGAGGGTCGACAGATACGCAGTATTTT. Translation: CASSPLAGGSTDTQYF.

The V call is TRBV28, the J call TRBJ2-7, with 9 bases fitting TRBD1. CDR3 length: 14 amino acids. Germline CDR1 is MDHEN and CDR2 is SYDVKM. V shed 8 bases, J shed 5 bases, and the junction held 10 bases outside the gene matches. The DNA of the CDR3 is TGTGCCAGCCGCTCCGGGACAGGGACCAACGAGCAGTACTTC. This sequence encodes CASRSGTGTNEQYF. Based on the CDR3 plus reference TRBV28 and TRBJ2-7, the full variable domain is DVKVTQSSRYLVKRTGEKVFLECVQDMDHENMFWYRQDPGLGLRLIYFSYDVKMKEKGDIPEGYSVSREKKERFSLILESASTNQTSMYLCASRSGTGTNEQYFGPGTRLTVT.

In its sample, this clone was seen once. The V and J genes are TRBV7-8 and TRBJ2-7; 7 nucleotides match TRBD2. J gave up 6 bases and V 4 bases, and 21 bases lay outside the gene matches. Germline assignment: CDR1 SGHVS and CDR2 FQNEAQ. CDR3 length equals 18 residues. In DNA form, the CDR3 reads TGTGCCAGCAGCTCCCGCCGCGGGCAGACCAAAACGGGAGGCGAGCAGTACTTC. It encodes CASSSRRGQTKTGGEQYF.

The chain is built from TRBV29-1 and TRBJ2-3; a possible D gene is TRBD1 (5 bases). The CDR3 runs 13 residues. Per germline, CDR1 SQVTM and CDR2 ANQGSEA. V lost 4 bases and J 3 bases, leaving 11 bases between the germline ends. The CDR3 sequence: CSVAGQLTDTQYF. Written as DNA, the CDR3 is TGCAGCGTTGCAGGGCAGTTGACAGATACGCAGTATTTT.

About this clone itself: One end of the junction varies from germline; a read error may be responsible. V gene TRBV7-8 combines with J gene TRBJ2-7, with TRBD1 matching over 9 bases. The V gene's germline CDR1 is SGHVS and CDR2 FQNEAQ. CDR3 size: 15 residues. This CDR3 is CASSLGNRGLYEQYF. The CDR3 DNA sequence: TGTGCCAGCAGCTTAGGGAACAGGGGGCTCTACGAGCAGTACTTT.

This chain connects TRBV19 to TRBJ2-7; TRBD1 agrees at 7 bases. The CDR3 is made up of 14 amino acids. CDR1 is LNHDA, CDR2 SQIVND, per germline (reference sequence). V shed 5 bases, J shed 6 bases, and the junction held 10 bases outside the gene matches. CDR3 coding DNA: TGTGCCAGTAGTGTAGGACAGGCCTCGGGCGAGCAGTACTTC. Residues: CASSVGQASGEQYF.

The chain couples TRBV14 to TRBJ1-3, with unresolved D. The CDR3 runs 13 residues. From germline, CDR1 is SGHDN and CDR2 FVKESK. Trimming left V 1 base short and J 6 bases short, with 7 bases between. CDR3 DNA sequence: TGTGCCAGCAGCCAAGTCGGGATAAACACCATATATTTT. Protein product: CASSQVGINTIYF.

The rearrangement links TRBV19 to TRBJ1-2; 7 bases align to TRBD1. V was clipped by 3 bases and J by 3 bases; unmatched bases: 7. This CDR3 comprises 15 residues. CDR1 is LNHDA, CDR2 SQIVND, per germline (reference sequence). CDR3 region: CASSIPTGVDYGYTF. DNA of the CDR3: TGTGCCAGTAGTATCCCAACAGGGGTCGACTATGGCTACACCTTC.

In DNA, the CDR3 is TGCGCCAGCAGCCTAGACGCTCCCTCCTACAATGAGCAGTTCTTC. This codes for CASSLDAPSYNEQFF. This chain uses TRBV5-1 with TRBJ2-1; D gene uncertain. V was clipped by 4 bases and J by 0 bases, with 11 bases between them. In germline, CDR1 is SGHRS, CDR2 YFSETQ. The CDR3 is 15 residues long.

A single count supports this clone. The V gene is TRBV29-1, the J gene TRBJ2-5; TRBD1 aligns across 8 bases. V dropped 7 bases and J dropped 0; count of bases not matched to a gene: 7. This CDR3 is built from 14 residues. Germline V CDR1 and CDR2: SQVTM, ANQGSEA. The CDR3 here is CSASDRGNQETQYF. Written as DNA, the CDR3 is TGCAGCGCATCCGACAGGGGAAACCAAGAGACCCAGTACTTC.

The CDR3 nucleotides read TGTGCCAGCAGCGTATATGCAGGGGGCTCCTACGAGCAGTACTTC. This translates into CASSVYAGGSYEQYF. The chain couples TRBV9 to TRBJ2-7, with 7 positions matching TRBD1. V shed 1 base, J shed 0 bases, and the junction held 4 bases outside the gene matches. Germline V gene data show CDR1 as SGDLS and CDR2 as YYNGEE. This CDR3 contains 15 residues.

V usage is TRBV25-1 and J usage is TRBJ2-7, with 9 bases that match TRBD2. CDR1 is MGHDK, CDR2 SYGVNS, per germline. The CDR3 runs to 15 residues. The trim removed 5 bases at V and 7 bases at J, leaving 12 bases unmatched. CDR3 sequence: CASSLAGGPMREQYF. The CDR3 DNA is TGTGCCAGCAGTTTGGCGGGAGGGCCAATGAGGGAGCAGTACTTC.